These 2 T cell receptor beta chains were sequenced from one sample in a study of CXCR4 blockade with PD-1 therapy in pancreatic cancer. Measured with immunoSEQ multiplex PCR; TCRdb has only the in-frame clones, and not every one. The profile shows about 700 clones, around 45% of them singletons. Specimen: tumor tissue. The receptors come from a human donor with pancreatic ductal adenocarcinoma.

This clone was recorded a few times. The chain employs TRBV6-8 and TRBJ2-7, with TRBD1 matching over 10 bases. V was clipped by 0 bases and J by 2 bases; unmatched bases: 7. Germline assignment: CDR1 MNHGY and CDR2 SAAAGT. This CDR3 has 17 amino acids. The CDR3 loop reads CASSYSVPGTGAYEQYF. As DNA, the CDR3 is TGTGCCAGCAGTTACTCGGTCCCCGGGACAGGGGCCTACGAGCAGTACTTC.

This clone was counted only a few times. The V call is TRBV23-1, the J call TRBJ2-7; D remains ambiguous. TRBV23-1 is placed among ORFs of uncertain function. V was clipped by 6 bases and J by 5 bases, with 14 bases between them. The CDR3 contains 13 residues. The CDR3 DNA reads as TGCGCCAGCAGCCCGACCACTATTGACGAGCAGTACTTC. As protein: CASSPTTIDEQYF.